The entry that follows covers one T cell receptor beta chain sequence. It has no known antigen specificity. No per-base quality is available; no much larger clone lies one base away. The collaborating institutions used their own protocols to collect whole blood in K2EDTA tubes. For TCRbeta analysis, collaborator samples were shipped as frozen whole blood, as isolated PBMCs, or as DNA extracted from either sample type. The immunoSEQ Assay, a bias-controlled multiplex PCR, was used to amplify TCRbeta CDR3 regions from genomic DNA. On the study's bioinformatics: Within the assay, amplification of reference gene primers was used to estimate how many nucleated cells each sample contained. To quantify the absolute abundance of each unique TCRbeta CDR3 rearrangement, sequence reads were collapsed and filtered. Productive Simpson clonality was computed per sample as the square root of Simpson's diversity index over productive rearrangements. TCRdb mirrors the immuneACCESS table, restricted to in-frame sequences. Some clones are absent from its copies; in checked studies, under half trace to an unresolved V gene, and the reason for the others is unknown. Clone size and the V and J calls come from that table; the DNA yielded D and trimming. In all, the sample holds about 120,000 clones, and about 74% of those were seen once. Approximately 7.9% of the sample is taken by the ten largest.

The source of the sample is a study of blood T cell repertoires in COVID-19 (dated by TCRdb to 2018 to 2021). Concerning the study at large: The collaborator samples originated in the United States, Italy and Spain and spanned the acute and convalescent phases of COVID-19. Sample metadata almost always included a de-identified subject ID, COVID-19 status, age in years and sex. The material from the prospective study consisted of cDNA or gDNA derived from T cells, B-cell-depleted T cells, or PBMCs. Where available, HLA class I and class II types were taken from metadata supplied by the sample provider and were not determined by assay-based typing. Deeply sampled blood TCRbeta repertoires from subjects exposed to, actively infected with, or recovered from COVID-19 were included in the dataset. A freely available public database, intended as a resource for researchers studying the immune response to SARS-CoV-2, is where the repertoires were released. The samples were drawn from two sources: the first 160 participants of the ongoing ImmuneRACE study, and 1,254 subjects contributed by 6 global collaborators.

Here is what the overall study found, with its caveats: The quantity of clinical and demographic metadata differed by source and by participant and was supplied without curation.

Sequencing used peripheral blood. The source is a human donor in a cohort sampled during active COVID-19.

This receptor carries the CDR3 CAWSVGLAGPYEQYF. The nucleotide sequence reads TGTGCCTGGAGTGTGGGACTAGCGGGTCCCTACGAGCAGTACTTC. The chain links TRBV30 with TRBJ2-7, with 12 bases matching TRBD2. Trimming accounts for 0 bases at V and 2 bases at J, while the number of junction bases matched to no gene is 2. Sequences GTSNPN (CDR1) and SVGIG (CDR2) are obtained from the germline V gene (reference sequence). From cysteine to phenylalanine, the CDR3 is 15 amino acids long. The read is trimmed to its CDR3 DNA, 45 bases read in frame from base 1.